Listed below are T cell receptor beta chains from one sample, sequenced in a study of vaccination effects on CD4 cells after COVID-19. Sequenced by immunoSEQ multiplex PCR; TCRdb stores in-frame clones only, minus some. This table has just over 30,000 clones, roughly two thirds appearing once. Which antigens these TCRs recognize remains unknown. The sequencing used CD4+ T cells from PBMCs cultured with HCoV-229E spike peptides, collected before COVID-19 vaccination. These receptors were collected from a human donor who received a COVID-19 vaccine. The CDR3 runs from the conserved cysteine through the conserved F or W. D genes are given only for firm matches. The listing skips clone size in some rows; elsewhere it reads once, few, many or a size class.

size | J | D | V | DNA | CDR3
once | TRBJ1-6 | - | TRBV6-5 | TGTGCCAGCAGGGGTGTTGGTTCACCCCTCCACTTT | CASRGVGSPLHF
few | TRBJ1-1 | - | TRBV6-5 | TGTGCCAGCAGTTACTCGTACAGGAACACTGAAGCTTTCTTT | CASSYSYRNTEAFF
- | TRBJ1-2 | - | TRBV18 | TGTGCCAGCTCACCACAGGGGAACTATGGCTACACCTTC | CASSPQGNYGYTF
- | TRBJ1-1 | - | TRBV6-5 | TGTGCCAGCAGTTACGGGCAGAACACTGAAGCTTTCTTT | CASSYGQNTEAFF
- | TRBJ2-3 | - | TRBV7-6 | TGTGCCAGCAGCTTAGGGCAGAGGTCAGATACGCAGTATTTT | CASSLGQRSDTQYF
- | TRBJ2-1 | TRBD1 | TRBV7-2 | TGTGCCAGCAGCTTAGGGACAGGGTCTCGCAATGAGCAGTTCTTC | CASSLGTGSRNEQFF
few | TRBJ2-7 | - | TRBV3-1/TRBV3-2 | TGTGCCAGCAGCCAAGGCCTACAGGGCTCCTACGAGCAGTACTTC | CASSQGLQGSYEQYF
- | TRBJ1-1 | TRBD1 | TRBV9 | TGTGCCAGCAGTAGGGGGCATGGCACTGAAGCTTTCTTT | CASSRGHGTEAFF
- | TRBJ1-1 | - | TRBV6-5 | TGTGCCAGCATTCTTATTCCAGGGTTATCTGAAGCTTTCTTT | CASILIPGLSEAFF
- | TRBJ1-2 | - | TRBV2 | TGTGCCAGCAGACCCCCTTCCCCCGGGGGCTATGGCTACACCTTC | CASRPPSPGGYGYTF
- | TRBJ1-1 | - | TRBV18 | TGTGCCAGCTCTCGCAAATCGGAAAACACTGAAGCTTTCTTT | CASSRKSENTEAFF
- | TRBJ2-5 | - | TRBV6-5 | TGTGCCACGCAGGGGGGGGAAGAGACCCAGTACTTC | CATQGGEETQYF
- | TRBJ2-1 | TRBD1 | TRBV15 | TGTGCCACCAGCAGCCGACAGGGGAGCTCCTACAATGAGCAGTTCTTC | CATSSRQGSSYNEQFF
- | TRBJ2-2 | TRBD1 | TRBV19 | TGTGCCAGTATTGGCTGGGCAGGGGGCACCGGGGAGCTGTTTTTT | CASIGWAGGTGELFF
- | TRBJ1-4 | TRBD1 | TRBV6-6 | TGTGCCAGCAGTCGAGGGACAGGGATTTATGAAAAACTGTTTTTT | CASSRGTGIYEKLFF
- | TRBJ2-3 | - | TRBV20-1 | TGCAGTGCTAGTTGGGGGACGGGCACAGATACGCAGTATTTT | CSASWGTGTDTQYF